These T cell receptor beta chains were read from a single sample in a study of blood T cell repertoires in COVID-19. Repertoires were generated with immunoSEQ multiplex PCR, while TCRdb's copy carries only in-frame clones and drops some. This table holds about 210,000 clones, more than 70% found once. The specimen was peripheral blood. These receptors all stem from a man over 45 with active or convalescent COVID-19. Both conserved end residues are part of each CDR3. D genes are given only for firm matches. Clone size, where shown, is once, few, many, or a class for clones that have expanded.

size: .; V: TRBV27; J: TRBJ1-2; D: TRBD1; length: 16; CDR3: CASSPLDRAASGGYTF; DNA: TGTGCCAGCAGTCCCCTCGACAGGGCCGCGAGCGGGGGCTACACCTTC
size: .; V: TRBV6-5; J: TRBJ1-1; D: .; length: 13; CDR3: CASRQSMNTEAFF; DNA: TGTGCCAGTCGACAGAGCATGAACACTGAAGCTTTCTTT
size: .; V: TRBV27; J: TRBJ1-1; D: TRBD1; length: 12; CDR3: CASSPATGEAFF; DNA: TGTGCCAGCAGTCCCGCGACAGGGGAAGCTTTCTTT
size: .; V: TRBV7-3; J: TRBJ2-3; D: TRBD2; length: 16; CDR3: CASSPGSGRLTDTQYF; DNA: TGTGCCAGCAGCCCAGGGAGCGGGAGACTCACAGATACGCAGTATTTT
size: .; V: TRBV10-3; J: TRBJ1-1; D: .; length: 12; CDR3: CAIRRGNTEAFF; DNA: TGTGCCATCCGACGGGGAAACACTGAAGCTTTCTTT
size: .; V: TRBV5-1; J: TRBJ2-1; D: .; length: 13; CDR3: CASSSDRYNEQFF; DNA: TGCGCCAGCAGCTCAGACAGATACAATGAGCAGTTCTTC
size: .; V: TRBV28; J: TRBJ2-4; D: .; length: 20; CDR3: CASSGYIFGALQGPKNIQYF; DNA: TGTGCCAGCAGTGGTTATATATTTGGGGCATTACAGGGCCCCAAAAACATTCAGTACTTC
size: .; V: TRBV28; J: TRBJ2-2; D: .; length: 12; CDR3: CASYTNTGELFF; DNA: TGTGCCAGTTACACGAACACCGGGGAGCTGTTTTTT
size: .; V: TRBV7-3; J: TRBJ1-1; D: .; length: 15; CDR3: CASSSGGGMNTEAFF; DNA: TGTGCCAGCAGCTCCGGTGGGGGCATGAACACTGAAGCTTTCTTT
size: .; V: TRBV6-6; J: TRBJ2-7; D: .; length: 14; CDR3: CASSPRGRTYEQYF; DNA: TGTGCCAGCAGCCCCAGGGGCCGCACCTACGAGCAGTACTTC
size: .; V: TRBV4-2; J: TRBJ1-2; D: TRBD1; length: 15; CDR3: CASSQAQGERDGYTF; DNA: TGTGCCAGCAGCCAAGCCCAGGGGGAGAGGGATGGCTACACCTTC
size: once; V: TRBV7-2; J: TRBJ2-3; D: TRBD2; length: 13; CDR3: CASSFARPGGQYF; DNA: TGTGCCAGCAGCTTCGCCCGTCCGGGGGGGCAGTATTTT
size: .; V: TRBV3-1/TRBV3-2; J: TRBJ2-3; D: .; length: 16; CDR3: CASSPLGGTDTDTQYF; DNA: TGTGCCAGCAGCCCCCTTGGCGGGACGGACACAGATACGCAGTATTTT
size: .; V: TRBV9; J: TRBJ1-2; D: .; length: 16; CDR3: CASSPSRSDLSRSYTF; DNA: TGTGCCAGCAGCCCTAGTAGGTCCGATCTATCGAGGAGCTACACCTTC
size: .; V: TRBV6-5; J: TRBJ1-1; D: .; length: 13; CDR3: CASSYGQTTEAFF; DNA: TGTGCCAGCAGTTACGGACAGACTACTGAAGCTTTCTTT
size: .; V: TRBV27; J: TRBJ2-3; D: .; length: 12; CDR3: CASNDLIGTQYF; DNA: TGTGCCAGCAACGACCTGATCGGGACGCAGTATTTT
size: once; V: TRBV6-6; J: TRBJ1-5; D: .; length: 15; CDR3: CASTHLDSFNQPQHF; DNA: TGTGCCAGCACCCATCTAGACAGTTTCAATCAGCCCCAGCATTTT
size: .; V: TRBV6-6; J: TRBJ2-7; D: TRBD1; length: 16; CDR3: CASSPPTGTGGREQYF; DNA: TGTGCCAGCAGCCCACCCACCGGGACAGGGGGTCGGGAGCAGTACTTC
size: .; V: TRBV28; J: TRBJ1-4; D: TRBD1; length: 14; CDR3: CASSATGVREKLFF; DNA: TGTGCCAGCAGCGCAACAGGGGTCAGGGAAAAACTGTTTTTT
size: .; V: TRBV4-1; J: TRBJ1-5; D: .; length: 16; CDR3: CASSQEWRGSGQPQHF; DNA: TGCGCCAGCAGCCAAGAGTGGAGAGGGTCGGGGCAGCCCCAGCATTTT
size: few; V: TRBV4-1; J: TRBJ2-5; D: TRBD2; length: 15; CDR3: CASSPGGALGETQYF; DNA: TGCGCCAGCAGCCCGGGGGGGGCCTTAGGAGAGACCCAGTACTTC
size: .; V: TRBV10-3; J: TRBJ2-7; D: TRBD2; length: 17; CDR3: CAISDTSRGRVEAEQYF; DNA: TGTGCCATCAGTGACACTTCTCGCGGGAGAGTCGAAGCCGAGCAGTACTTC
size: .; V: TRBV9; J: TRBJ2-6; D: TRBD1; length: 18; CDR3: CASSATGGRLSGANVLTF; DNA: TGTGCCAGCAGCGCAACAGGGGGTCGCCTCTCTGGGGCCAACGTCCTGACTTTC
size: once; V: TRBV30; J: TRBJ2-7; D: .; length: 13; CDR3: CAWSVGRFLEQYF; DNA: TGTGCCTGGAGTGTGGGGCGGTTTCTGGAGCAGTACTTC
size: .; V: TRBV9; J: TRBJ2-1; D: TRBD1; length: 15; CDR3: CASSVNGQGYSEQFF; DNA: TGTGCCAGCAGCGTTAACGGACAGGGATATTCTGAGCAGTTCTTC
size: .; V: TRBV25-1; J: TRBJ1-4; D: .; length: 16; CDR3: CASSGGGAATDEKLFF; DNA: TGTGCCAGCAGTGGAGGAGGAGCTGCCACGGATGAAAAACTGTTTTTT
size: .; V: TRBV4-1; J: TRBJ2-2; D: .; length: 17; CDR3: CASSQDPGAMTTGELFF; DNA: TGCGCCAGCAGCCAAGATCCAGGGGCTATGACCACCGGGGAGCTGTTTTTT
size: .; V: TRBV25-1; J: TRBJ1-2; D: .; length: 14; CDR3: CASSDSGGVYGYTF; DNA: TGTGCCAGCAGTGATTCGGGGGGTGTCTATGGCTACACCTTC
size: .; V: TRBV28; J: TRBJ1-1; D: .; length: 15; CDR3: CASSLDRTSYTEAFF; DNA: TGTGCCAGCAGTTTAGATAGGACATCATACACTGAAGCTTTCTTT
size: .; V: TRBV10-2; J: TRBJ1-2; D: TRBD1; length: 12; CDR3: CASRTGDDGYTF; DNA: TGCGCCAGCAGGACAGGGGACGATGGCTACACCTTC
size: .; V: TRBV5-1; J: TRBJ2-2; D: .; length: 15; CDR3: CASSLRAGNTGELFF; DNA: TGCGCCAGCAGCTTGCGGGCGGGTAACACCGGGGAGCTGTTTTTT
size: .; V: TRBV6-5; J: TRBJ1-2; D: .; length: 13; CDR3: CASSYKGDYGYTF; DNA: TGTGCCAGCAGTTACAAGGGGGACTATGGCTACACCTTC